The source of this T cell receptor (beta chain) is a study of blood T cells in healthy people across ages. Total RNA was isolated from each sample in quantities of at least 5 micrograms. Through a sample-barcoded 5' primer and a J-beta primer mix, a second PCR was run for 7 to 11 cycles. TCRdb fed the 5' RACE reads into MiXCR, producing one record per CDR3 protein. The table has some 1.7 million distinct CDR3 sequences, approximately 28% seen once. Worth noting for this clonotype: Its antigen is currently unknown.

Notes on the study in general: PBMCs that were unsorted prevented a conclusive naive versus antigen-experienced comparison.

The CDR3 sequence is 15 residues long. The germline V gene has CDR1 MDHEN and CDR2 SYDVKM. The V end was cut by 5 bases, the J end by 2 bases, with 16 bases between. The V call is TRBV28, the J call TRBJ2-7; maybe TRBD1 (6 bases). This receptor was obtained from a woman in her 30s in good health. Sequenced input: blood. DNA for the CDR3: TGTGCCAGCAGTCCAATAGGGGGTACGCCCTACGAGCAGTACTTC. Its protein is CASSPIGGTPYEQYF.